A selection of T cell receptor beta chains follows, all from one sample in a study of blood T cell repertoires in COVID-19. The assay was immunoSEQ multiplex PCR, and TCRdb's table has in-frame clones only and misses some. The sample consists of some 260,000 clones, approximately 79% of them appearing once. The source material was PBMCs or T cells enriched from blood (not recorded which). These receptors were obtained from a man aged 25 to 45 with acute COVID-19. Both conserved end residues are trimmed from each CDR3. Fields, in order: CDR3 protein, V gene.

cdr3_aa: SVVGSGGALETQY
v_call: TRBV29-1

cdr3_aa: ASSVGALYGYT
v_call: TRBV11-2

cdr3_aa: ASSSSGANSPLH
v_call: TRBV27

cdr3_aa: ATGQDTGELF
v_call: TRBV2

cdr3_aa: ASSHGASNTEAF
v_call: TRBV4-1

cdr3_aa: ASSPTTGSGNTIY
v_call: TRBV18

cdr3_aa: ASSPLGTSEEQF
v_call: TRBV4-1

cdr3_aa: ASSPGLAGVNEQF
v_call: TRBV11-3

cdr3_aa: ASSHTGTGVTEAF
v_call: TRBV7-2

cdr3_aa: ASSPPGGGLF
v_call: TRBV28

cdr3_aa: ASDLGGVNTEAF
v_call: TRBV19

cdr3_aa: ASSEGQATEAF
v_call: TRBV5-4

cdr3_aa: ATKGVVGTQY
v_call: TRBV11-3

cdr3_aa: ASTFGATGRTNTEAF
v_call: TRBV19

cdr3_aa: ASKQGWDQPQH
v_call: TRBV12-3/TRBV12-4

cdr3_aa: ASSVQHPNEQF
v_call: TRBV9

cdr3_aa: ATSDLTTSTDTQY
v_call: TRBV24-1

cdr3_aa: ASSLFQTPGEAF
v_call: TRBV28

cdr3_aa: ASSQGLAGDPDTQY
v_call: TRBV3-1/TRBV3-2

cdr3_aa: ASSLVGGETQY
v_call: TRBV7-2

cdr3_aa: ASSSPPGGRGNSPLH
v_call: TRBV7-9

cdr3_aa: ASSPQTSGGTDTQY
v_call: TRBV3-1/TRBV3-2